These 29 T cell receptor beta chains were all obtained from the same sample, sequenced in a study of T cells in Graves' hyperthyroidism and ophthalmopathy (dated by TCRdb to about 2019). The library relied on multiplex PCR. Sequencing took place on an Illumina HiSeq 2000. The TCR beta CDR3 regions were amplified from RNA transcripts. For the first round of RT-PCR on the TCR CDR3, the HTBI primer set was used together with the Qiagen OneStep RT-PCR kit. TCRdb's own reprocessing of the public reads used fastp at Q25 and MiXCR and kept productive beta chains. Identical CDR3 proteins give one entry, which carries the most common genes and DNA. The sample table contains some 150,000 distinct CDR3 sequences; only one count was recorded for around 21% of them. The ten biggest clones cover 67% of the sample. Specimen: blood. These TCRs come from a woman between 50 and 59 years old with Graves' hyperthyroidism that later progressed to Graves' ophthalmopathy.

This clonotype has at least ten counts. The J gene is TRBJ2-7, the V gene TRBV15, with no clear D. The CDR3 sequence is 13 residues long. The germline V gene encodes CDR1 LNHNV and CDR2 YYDKDF (reference sequence). Trimming removed 0 bases at V and 4 bases at J, with 7 bases between. The CDR3 coding sequence is TGTGCCACCAGCAGAGATAGTGGTTACGAGCAGTACTTC. Translating gives CATSRDSGYEQYF.

This chain joins TRBV20-1 and TRBJ1-5; tentatively, D is TRBD1 (6 bases). Deletions cut 1 base from V and 1 base from J, with 11 bases between. Germline V gene data show CDR1 as DFQATT and CDR2 as SNEGSKA (reference sequence). The CDR3 runs 15 residues. CDR3 loop: CSARVAQGSNQPQHF. The CDR3 bases are TGCAGTGCTAGAGTAGCGCAGGGGAGCAATCAGCCCCAGCATTTT.

This clonotype was picked up a small number of times. V is TRBV4-1 and J is TRBJ2-3; 7 bases map to TRBD2. The CDR3 covers 15 residues. With V trimmed by 5 bases and J by 2 bases, 7 bases remained unmatched. The germline gives CDR1 MGHRA, CDR2 YSYEKL. DNA for the CDR3: TGCGCCAGCAGCACTGAGGGAGGGTACACAGATACGCAGTATTTT. Translation: CASSTEGGYTDTQYF.

This clonotype was counted many times. The chain links TRBV20-1 to TRBJ1-2, with D possibly TRBD1 on 6 matching bases. V gave up 1 base and J gave up 0 bases, with 9 bases separating them. The CDR3 runs 14 residues. Germline V gene lookup returns CDR1 DFQATT and CDR2 SNEGSKA (reference sequence). The CDR3 spells CSARGGHSNYGYTF. The CDR3 bases are TGCAGTGCTAGAGGGGGGCATTCTAACTATGGCTACACCTTC.

This clonotype was recorded only once. The chain carries TRBV28 and TRBJ1-1; 9 bases align to TRBD1. CDR1 MDHEN and CDR2 SYDVKM come from the germline V gene. The CDR3 totals 16 residues. V dropped 6 bases and J dropped 6; count of bases not matched to a gene: 14. The CDR3 sequence: CASSHLGQGMGAEAFF. The CDR3 bases are TGTGCCAGCAGCCACCTCGGACAGGGGATGGGCGCTGAAGCTTTCTTT.

This clonotype was observed at least ten times. The V gene is TRBV6-1, the J gene TRBJ2-7; the match to TRBD1 covers 11 bases. Germline loops: CDR1 MNHNS, CDR2 SASEGT. With 6 bases clipped from V and 7 bases from J, the junction kept 5 bases outside the gene matches. The CDR3 length is 13 residues. The CDR3 sequence: CASRDRGPREQYF. The DNA of the CDR3 is TGTGCCAGCAGGGACAGGGGGCCACGGGAGCAGTACTTC.

This clonotype has a handful of counts. The rearrangement uses TRBV29-1 and TRBJ1-1; 11 nucleotides align to TRBD1. Germline lookup yields CDR1 SQVTM and CDR2 ANQGSEA. Unmatched junction bases numbered 7, after V lost 6 bases and J lost 1 base. The CDR3 spans 15 residues. DNA for the CDR3: TGCAGCGTAGGGACAGGGGGAGATTGGAACACTGAAGCTTTCTTT. It encodes CSVGTGGDWNTEAFF.

The chain has TRBV29-1 and TRBJ2-7; tentatively, D is TRBD2 (6 bases). With 5 bases removed from V and 6 bases from J, the gap between germline ends came to 17 bases. This CDR3 contains 13 residues. Germline V gene lookup returns CDR1 SQVTM and CDR2 ANQGSEA. In DNA form, the CDR3 reads TGCAGCGTTTCCCCGGGACGGGGGAGCGAGCAGTACTTC. Its translation is CSVSPGRGSEQYF.

The table lists this clonotype with many counts. This rearrangement joins TRBV5-1 to TRBJ2-7, with TRBD2 matching 12 bases. Losses at the gene ends were 3 bases for V and 1 base for J; bases not matched to a gene: 2. Germline CDR1 reads SGHRS; CDR2 reads YFSETQ. There are 15 residues in the CDR3. The DNA of the CDR3 is TGCGCCAGCAGCTACGGACTAGCGGGGTCCTACGAGCAGTACTTC. Translated: CASSYGLAGSYEQYF.

In its sample, this clonotype was seen once. J is TRBJ2-5 and V is TRBV6-1, with 9 bases that match TRBD1. CDR1 and CDR2 (germline): MNHNS, SASEGT. V trimming: 3 bases; J trimming: 4 bases; junction bases outside the gene matches: 6. The CDR3 is 15 amino acids. CDR3 amino acids: CASSEGTGSGETQYF. The DNA for the CDR3 is TGTGCCAGCAGTGAGGGGACAGGGAGTGGAGAGACCCAGTACTTC.

This clonotype was detected many times. A single base separates this from a much larger clone, so it may be a read error. The chain recombines TRBV3-1 with TRBJ2-4, with D perhaps TRBD1 or TRBD2 (5 bases each). V lost 3 bases and J 3 bases, leaving 12 bases between the germline ends. CDR3 length: 15 amino acids. Germline values: CDR1 LGHDT, CDR2 YNNKEL (reference sequence). CDR3 DNA sequence: TGTGCCAGCAGCCATACCGGGACGAGCAAAAACATTCAGTACTTC. Translating gives CASSHTGTSKNIQYF.

This chain links TRBV20-1 with TRBJ2-7; 7 nucleotides line up with TRBD1. Trimming cost V 7 bases and J 2 bases; bases outside gene matches: 5. The CDR3 has 12 amino acids. The germline V gene encodes CDR1 DFQATT and CDR2 SNEGSKA (reference sequence). This chain's CDR3 is CSVPTGTYEQYF. The DNA of the CDR3 is TGCAGTGTCCCGACAGGGACCTACGAGCAGTACTTC.

Comment on this clonotype: Being one base from a much bigger clone, this may be a read error. V is TRBV7-8 and J is TRBJ1-1, with 9 bases identical to TRBD1. In germline, CDR1 is SGHVS, CDR2 FQNEAQ. This CDR3 is built from 17 residues. The junction had 7 bases not matched to a gene; V was cut back by 1 base and J by 1 base. For the CDR3, the DNA is TGTGCCAGCAGCTTAGGGACAGGGGTCCTCTGGAACACTGAAGCTTTCTTT. Protein: CASSLGTGVLWNTEAFF.

This clonotype was counted a few times. The V gene is TRBV12-3 or TRBV12-4, the J gene TRBJ2-4, with 7 bases aligning to TRBD2. Germline trimming cut 6 bases from V and 3 bases from J; bases unmatched to any gene: 11. This CDR3 has 16 amino acids. The CDR3 reads CASREGREQVKNIQYF. CDR3 nucleotides: TGTGCCAGCAGAGAAGGGCGGGAGCAAGTCAAAAACATTCAGTACTTC.

This clonotype was observed many times. The chain recombines TRBV20-1 with TRBJ2-2; 8 nucleotides align to TRBD1. V shed 1 base, J shed 5 bases, and the junction held 12 bases outside the gene matches. This CDR3 comprises 17 residues. Germline V CDR1 and CDR2: DFQATT, SNEGSKA (reference sequence). CDR3 DNA: TGCAGTGCTAGAGCCCCTTTGACAGGGGTAGGGACCGGGGAGCTGTTTTTT. Translated: CSARAPLTGVGTGELFF.

In its sample, this clonotype was seen many times. The V gene is TRBV5-1, the J gene TRBJ2-2; 7 bases are a match to TRBD2. The germline V gene has CDR1 SGHRS and CDR2 YFSETQ. The CDR3 loop spans 13 amino acids. V dropped 6 bases and J dropped 6; count of bases not matched to a gene: 5. CDR3 amino acids: CASKTSNAGELFF. The CDR3 DNA follows: TGCGCCAGCAAGACTAGCAACGCCGGGGAGCTGTTTTTT.

This clonotype was counted many times. This chain uses TRBV9 with TRBJ2-2, with D hard to call. Germline V CDR1 and CDR2: SGDLS, YYNGEE. The CDR3 contains 15 residues. V lost 3 bases, J lost 1 base, and 10 bases lay in between. The CDR3 is CASSDKLKNTGELFF. The DNA for the CDR3 is TGTGCCAGCAGCGATAAACTTAAGAACACCGGGGAGCTGTTTTTT.

The chain employs TRBV6-1 and TRBJ2-7, with a possible D match to TRBD2 (6 bases). Germline CDR1 MNHNS, CDR2 SASEGT. This CDR3 is built from 15 residues. The V and J ends lost 3 bases and 2 bases respectively, with 14 bases between them. The CDR3 nucleotides read TGTGCCAGCAGTGACCCGGCAGGACTAACCTACGAGCAGTACTTC. Residues: CASSDPAGLTYEQYF.

This clonotype was seen many times. J is TRBJ1-1 and V is TRBV5-1, with D tentatively TRBD1 (5 bases). V shed 4 bases and J shed 1 base, with 14 bases lying between them. CDR1 and CDR2 from the germline V gene are SGHRS and YFSETQ. This CDR3 has 15 residues. CDR3 in DNA: TGCGCCAGCAGCCCGGGGGACCGGGAGAACACTGAAGCTTTCTTT. Its protein is CASSPGDRENTEAFF.

A note on this clonotype: With a much larger clone just one base away, this may be a read error. The rearrangement uses TRBV27 and TRBJ1-2; D call uncertain. Germline loops: CDR1 MNHEY, CDR2 SMNVEV (reference sequence). The CDR3 has 13 residues. V lost 5 bases, J lost 6 bases, and 13 bases lay in between. The CDR3 loop is CASSLLSGNGYTF. The DNA for the CDR3 is TGTGCCAGCAGTCTCCTCTCCGGAAATGGCTACACCTTC.

As to this clonotype: An end of the junction differs from the germline gene, which may be a read error. The chain employs TRBV6-1 and TRBJ1-1; D ambiguous. Germline values: CDR1 MNHNS, CDR2 SASEGT. The CDR3 is 14 amino acids. CDR3 nucleotides: TGTGCCATCAGTGAAAACGGAGAACTAACTGAAGCTTTCTTT. Translating it yields CAISENGELTEAFF.

The rearrangement links TRBV4-1 to TRBJ1-4; D is unresolved. The CDR3 runs 16 residues. The V gene's germline CDR1 is MGHRA and CDR2 YSYEKL. The ends were cut back, 3 bases at V and 3 bases at J, with 14 bases in the middle. CDR3 in amino acids: CASSQDQGSANEKLFF. Written as DNA, the CDR3 is TGCGCCAGCAGCCAGGACCAAGGATCAGCTAATGAAAAACTGTTTTTT.

This clonotype appeared many times. The chain joins TRBV28 to TRBJ2-4; TRBD2 aligns across 9 bases. This CDR3 has 12 residues. Germline assignment: CDR1 MDHEN and CDR2 SYDVKM. The J segment lost 15 bases and the V segment lost 6 bases, leaving 9 bases of the junction unmatched. CDR3 protein: CASRYLAGELYF. The CDR3 DNA reads TGTGCCAGCAGATACTTAGCGGGAGAGTTGTACTTC.

This clonotype came up a few times. V and J are TRBV20-1 and TRBJ2-2; no definite D call. V lost 4 bases and J 0 bases, leaving 9 bases between the germline ends. This CDR3 comprises 14 residues. Germline V gene data show CDR1 as DFQATT and CDR2 as SNEGSKA (reference sequence). CDR3 amino acids: CSATIFANTGELFF. CDR3 bases: TGCAGTGCTACCATTTTCGCGAACACCGGGGAGCTGTTTTTT.

This clonotype was found a few times. The V call is TRBV28, the J call TRBJ2-6, with a tentative D call TRBD1 (6 bases). V shed 5 bases and J shed 0 bases, with 14 bases lying between them. From germline, CDR1 is MDHEN and CDR2 SYDVKM. The CDR3 runs to 17 residues. This chain's CDR3 is CASSLFRTVSGANVLTF. The DNA of the CDR3 is TGTGCCAGCAGTCTATTCAGGACAGTCTCTGGGGCCAACGTCCTGACTTTC.

The chain is built from TRBV2 and TRBJ2-1; TRBD2 aligns across 10 bases. Germline lookup yields CDR1 SNHLY and CDR2 FYNNEI. The ends lost 7 bases at V and 0 bases at J; junction bases unmatched: 6. This CDR3 has 16 residues. The CDR3 loop reads CASKLAGPSSYNEQFF. The CDR3 DNA sequence: TGTGCCAGCAAACTAGCGGGACCGAGCTCCTACAATGAGCAGTTCTTC.

This clonotype was seen more than once but under ten times. The chain has TRBV5-1 and TRBJ2-5; 7 bases map to TRBD1. Per germline, CDR1 SGHRS and CDR2 YFSETQ. V was clipped by 0 bases and J by 5 bases; unmatched bases: 7. The CDR3 extends over 15 amino acids. CDR3 amino acids: CASSLGTGRSETQYF. For the CDR3, the DNA is TGCGCCAGCAGCTTGGGGACAGGCCGGTCGGAGACCCAGTACTTC.

This clonotype was picked up many times. The gene calls are TRBV3-1 and TRBJ2-5, with D possibly being TRBD2 (5 bases). V was cut by 1 base and J by 2 bases, with 11 bases left in between. The CDR3 is 15 residues long. Germline V gene sequence: CDR1 LGHDT, CDR2 YNNKEL (reference sequence). The CDR3 nucleotides are TGTGCCAGCAGCCAAGCGGGGAGATCTCAAGAGACCCAGTACTTC. This codes for CASSQAGRSQETQYF.

Only one count was recorded for this clonotype. The gene calls are TRBV7-2 and TRBJ1-2; 10 bases map to TRBD1. Germline V gene sequence: CDR1 SGHTA, CDR2 FQGNSA. Germline trimming cut 5 bases from V and 5 bases from J; bases unmatched to any gene: 8. This CDR3 spans 15 amino acids. Here the CDR3 DNA reads TGTGCCAGCAGCCCAACGGGACAGGGGCATTATGGCTACACCTTC. Amino acid sequence: CASSPTGQGHYGYTF.